This TCR beta chain appears in the sequencing data of a study of T cell responses to AZD1222 COVID-19 vaccine. TCRdb keeps only in-frame clones here, not all; method: immunoSEQ multiplex PCR. The table lists more than 80,000 clones, 91% of them singletons. This CDR3 comprises 15 residues. Germline loops: CDR1 SGDLS, CDR2 YYNGEE. V was clipped by 6 bases and J by 1 base; unmatched bases: 6. The material sequenced was peripheral blood, taken 28 days after the second AZD1222 dose. This TCR was recovered from an adult who received the AZD1222 COVID-19 vaccine. The gene calls are TRBV9 and TRBJ2-2, with 7 bases lining up with TRBD1. CDR3 in amino acids: CASTYRQGNTGELFF. In DNA, the CDR3 is TGTGCCAGCACCTATCGACAGGGGAACACCGGGGAGCTGTTTTTT.